This T cell receptor (beta chain) was observed in a study of T cells after posttransplantation cyclophosphamide. Regarding the study as a whole: Later blood repertoires were often dominated by clones from the donor CD8+ memory compartment. Blood and skin or GI T cell repertoires showed limited TRB overlap.

Busulfan-fludarabine conditioning, marrow transplant, and cyclophosphamide on days +3 and +4 were administered. This CDR3 is built from 16 residues. CDR1 LNHNV and CDR2 YYDKDF come from the germline V gene (reference sequence). With 3 bases removed from V and 3 bases from J, the gap between germline ends came to 18 bases. Regarding this clone: Its antigen is still unknown.

Sequencing was performed with immunoSEQ multiplex PCR; in TCRdb, only in-frame clones are kept and a portion is missing. Here the sample spans roughly 6,700 clones, 70% to 85% being singletons. The sequence was collected from a female patient in her forties or fifties who received an allogeneic stem cell transplant from a related donor, was CMV-positive, and had no GVHD. Part of the T cells may come from the graft donor. This sequence joins TRBV15 and TRBJ2-7; possibly TRBD1 for D (6 bases). The starting material was CD8+ T cells sorted from PBMCs, obtained 1404 days after allogeneic stem cell transplant with posttransplant cyclophosphamide. The CDR3 loop is CATSSSIQGRFYEQYF. The CDR3 coding sequence is TGTGCCACCAGCAGCTCCATACAGGGAAGGTTCTACGAGCAGTACTTC.